A selection of T cell receptor beta chains follows, all from one sample in a study of cytomegalovirus exposure and HLA in healthy donors. TCRdb keeps only in-frame clones here, not all; method: immunoSEQ multiplex PCR. This sample has fewer than 200,000 clones, with under 85% found just once. Sequencing was done on a sample of PBMCs. The receptor set was obtained from a human donor in good health. The CDR3 runs from the conserved cysteine through the conserved F or W. A D gene is named only where the DNA matches it firmly. Some rows mark clone size as missing; the rest say once, few, many or name a class of expanded clone.

>.|.|TRBV5-8|TRBJ1-4
TGTGCCAGCAGCTTGGGTTATATGGGGAGAGGTGAAAAACTGTTTTTT
CASSLGYMGRGEKLFF
>TRBD1|.|TRBV15|TRBJ2-2
TGTGCCACCAGCAGAGCCCACAGGGGCCTGGCGGTAAACACCGGGGAGCTGTTTTTT
CATSRAHRGLAVNTGELFF
>.|.|TRBV7-9|TRBJ1-2
TGTGCCAGCAGCGTTTACGGAGGATATGGCTACACCTTC
CASSVYGGYGYTF
>.|few|TRBV6-5|TRBJ2-1
TGTGCCAGCAGTGCGACAGGTGACTACAATGAGCAGTTCTTC
CASSATGDYNEQFF
>TRBD1|.|TRBV27|TRBJ1-1
TGTGCCAGCAGTTTTGGGACAGGGAGGACTGAAGCTTTCTTT
CASSFGTGRTEAFF
>.|few|TRBV5-5|TRBJ2-7
TGTGCCAGCAGTCATCCCCTGACTAGCTCCTACGAGCAGTACTTC
CASSHPLTSSYEQYF
>TRBD1|.|TRBV2|TRBJ1-1
TGTGCCAGCAGGGCAGGGACAGGGAACACTGAAGCTTTCTTT
CASRAGTGNTEAFF
>TRBD1|.|TRBV7-9|TRBJ1-1
TGTGCCAGCAGCTTAGTCCGGGACAGGGAAGCTTTCTTT
CASSLVRDREAFF
>TRBD1|.|TRBV7-8|TRBJ2-7
TGTGCCAGCAGGGTAGGACAGGCAGCTTCGGAGCAGTACTTC
CASRVGQAASEQYF
>TRBD1|.|TRBV7-9|TRBJ1-6
TGTGCCAGCAGCTTAGACCCGGGACAGGGGGGTTCCTATAATTCACCCCTCCACTTT
CASSLDPGQGGSYNSPLHF
>.|.|TRBV7-2|TRBJ2-1
TGTGCCAGCAGCTTTTACAGGGTCGGAAATGAGCAGTTCTTC
CASSFYRVGNEQFF
>TRBD2|.|TRBV5-1|TRBJ2-5
TGCGCCAGCAGCGCTCGGACTGAATCGGGAGGGGAGACCCAGTACTTC
CASSARTESGGETQYF
>.|.|TRBV4-1|TRBJ1-4
TGCGCCAGCAGCCTCCCTCCCGGCGGGGAACTGTTTTTT
CASSLPPGGELFF
>TRBD1|.|TRBV6-5|TRBJ1-1
TGTGCCAGCAACCACCGGACAGGCCTTGAAGCTTTCTTT
CASNHRTGLEAFF
>TRBD2|.|TRBV7-9|TRBJ2-7
TGTGCCAGCAGCCCAAGGACTAGCGGGGCGGCCTACGAGCAGTACTTC
CASSPRTSGAAYEQYF
>.|.|TRBV15|TRBJ1-2
TGTGCCACCAGCAGTGTCCAGGGGTATGGTGGCTACACCTTC
CATSSVQGYGGYTF
>TRBD2|medium-sized|TRBV5-4|TRBJ2-3
TGTGCCAGCACCTCCGGAATTAGCGGGGGGAGCACAGATACGCAGTATTTT
CASTSGISGGSTDTQYF
>TRBD2|once|TRBV7-9|TRBJ2-5
TGTGCCAGCAGCTTACGGGGAGGGACAGAGACCCAGTACTTC
CASSLRGGTETQYF
>TRBD1|.|TRBV18|TRBJ1-5
TGTGCCAGCTCCGAGGGACAGAGAGGGCCCAATCAGCCCCAGCATTTT
CASSEGQRGPNQPQHF
>.|.|TRBV2|TRBJ2-5
TGTGCCAGCAGTTATCAAGAGACCCAGTACTTC
CASSYQETQYF
>TRBD2|.|TRBV27|TRBJ2-5
TGTGCCAGCAGTCCGGTGGGGGGGGAAGAGACCCAGTACTTC
CASSPVGGEETQYF
>.|.|TRBV27|TRBJ2-2
TGTGCCAGCACCATGAACAGGGTCTTGACCGGGGAGCTGTTTTTT
CASTMNRVLTGELFF
>TRBD1|.|TRBV7-2|TRBJ1-5
TGTGCCAGCAGCTTTGAGACAGGGATCGGCAATCAGCCCCAGCATTTT
CASSFETGIGNQPQHF
>.|.|TRBV9|TRBJ2-2
TGTGCCAGCAGCCCCCGGGCAGGGACTAACACCGGGGAGCTGTTTTTT
CASSPRAGTNTGELFF
>TRBD1|.|TRBV6-5|TRBJ1-2
TGTGCCAGCAAGCGGACAGGGTCAGGTGGCTACACCTTC
CASKRTGSGGYTF
>TRBD1|once|TRBV7-2|TRBJ1-4
TGTGCCAGCAGCCTGGGACAGGGGTTTGAAAAACTGTTTTTT
CASSLGQGFEKLFF
>TRBD1|few|TRBV5-6|TRBJ1-1
TGTGCCAGCAGCTTGGCGGGGACAGACCTCGAAAGGACTGAAGCTTTCTTT
CASSLAGTDLERTEAFF
>.|.|TRBV7-2|TRBJ1-3
TGTGCCAGCAGCCGCGAGGTACAGGGCGGTGGAAACACCATATATTTT
CASSREVQGGGNTIYF
>TRBD2|.|TRBV30|TRBJ2-1
TGTGCCTGGAGTGTACGGCGGGGGGGCGACTACAATGAGCAGTTCTTC
CAWSVRRGGDYNEQFF
>.|.|TRBV12-5|TRBJ2-2
TGTGCTAGTGGTAGAACAGTGGCCGGGGAGCTGTTTTTT
CASGRTVAGELFF
>TRBD1|.|TRBV6-5|TRBJ1-1
TGTGCCAGCAGTTCGCACAGGGGGAGGGTTACTGAAGCTTTCTTT
CASSSHRGRVTEAFF
>.|.|TRBV30|TRBJ1-5
TGTGCCTGGAGTGTACCAGGGCATAATCAGCCCCAGCATTTT
CAWSVPGHNQPQHF
>.|many|TRBV4-2|TRBJ2-6
TGTGCCAGCAGCCAAGGGGTTCGGCAGGCTGGGGCCAACGTCCTGACTTTC
CASSQGVRQAGANVLTF
>TRBD1|few|TRBV13|TRBJ2-1
TGTGCCAGCAGCTTAGAGCTACGTACAGGGGCCAATGAGCAGTTCTTC
CASSLELRTGANEQFF
>TRBD1|.|TRBV5-8|TRBJ1-2
TGTGCCAGCAGCCGAGGGACAGGGAGCTATGGCTACACCTTC
CASSRGTGSYGYTF
>TRBD2|.|TRBV7-2|TRBJ2-7
TGTGCCGGCAGGGTTGGGACTAGAGGCTACGAGCAGTACTTC
CAGRVGTRGYEQYF
>TRBD1|.|TRBV27|TRBJ2-1
TGTGCCAGCAGTTTCAACAGGGGGCGAGGTGAGCAGTTCTTC
CASSFNRGRGEQFF
>.|.|TRBV29-1|TRBJ1-3
TGCAGCGTTGGAGGGAGCTCTGGAAACACCATATATTTT
CSVGGSSGNTIYF
>TRBD1|.|TRBV9|TRBJ2-3
TGTGCCAGCAGCCCCGGGACAGGGAGCACAGATACGCAGTATTTT
CASSPGTGSTDTQYF
>TRBD1|.|TRBV2|TRBJ2-7
TGTGCCAGCAGTGCCGGGACAGGGGCATACGAGCAGTACTTC
CASSAGTGAYEQYF
>TRBD2|.|TRBV11-2|TRBJ2-1
TGTGCCAGCAGCTTGTCTAGCGGGGGGACCTACAATGAGCAGTTCTTC
CASSLSSGGTYNEQFF
>.|.|TRBV29-1|TRBJ2-3
TGCAGCGTACATGGGGGCCTTGAGGGGATGGGCACAGATACGCAGTATTTT
CSVHGGLEGMGTDTQYF
>.|.|TRBV19|TRBJ2-7
TGTGCCAGTAGTATCGCCGGCTACGAGCAGTACTTC
CASSIAGYEQYF
>.|few|TRBV5-4|TRBJ1-2
TGTGCCAGCAGCCCGGATGGGGGGGGCTATGGCTACACCTTC
CASSPDGGGYGYTF
>TRBD1|.|TRBV2|TRBJ1-5
TGTGCCAGCGGTACCGACAGGGATCGTCAGCCCCAGCATTTT
CASGTDRDRQPQHF
>.|few|TRBV7-9|TRBJ1-2
TGTGCCAGCAGCTCGACAGGCCCGACCGGCTACACCTTC
CASSSTGPTGYTF
>.|.|TRBV19|TRBJ1-3
TGTGCCAGTAGTATATTAGGGGCTGGAAACACCATATATTTT
CASSILGAGNTIYF
>.|few|TRBV7-9|TRBJ1-5
TGTGCCAGCAGCTTAGCGGGGATTACAGGGTTAAATCAGCCCCAGCATTTT
CASSLAGITGLNQPQHF
>TRBD1|.|TRBV7-9|TRBJ1-2
TGTGCCAGCAGCTTGCTGGCCTCAGGGGGGAACTATGGCTACACCTTC
CASSLLASGGNYGYTF
>.|.|TRBV18|TRBJ2-7
TGTGCCAGCTCACCAACAGGGACGAGGAGCTCCTACGAGCAGTACTTC
CASSPTGTRSSYEQYF